This TCR beta chain came from a study (dated by TCRdb to 2013 to 2016). As for the study more broadly: The study set out to test whether tumor-infiltrating Tregs in breast cancer get recruited from blood Tregs or are instead converted in situ from other CD4+ T cell subsets.

Comment on this clonotype: It has no known antigen specificity. Possible read error: a much larger clone is one base away.

Paper-wide results and their limitations: Tumor memory CD4+ T cell TCR gene usage was found to cluster with blood and lymph node memory CD4+ cells and with lymph node naive CD4+ cells. Rather than covering whole repertoires, validation in the larger cohort was restricted to a single TCR beta V-J rearrangement. Tumor-infiltrating Treg TCR alpha and beta sequences overlapped most with tumor naive CD4+ T cells, then with blood naive CD4+ T cells.

Cells that were CD4+CD25+CD127-/low were the ones isolated as Tregs. Tregs, naive and memory CD4+ T cells from tumor, blood and ipsilateral draining lymph nodes of roughly 5 breast cancer patients underwent full-length TCR alpha and beta sequencing. Tumor tissue and lymph nodes obtained from ipsilateral axillary dissection were perfused with PBS, minced and then digested with collagenase I and hyaluronidase. A purity exceeding 90% was confirmed by FACS for the sorted cell populations. Full-length TCR variable regions were amplified by 5' RACE PCR using constant-region reverse primers, and then by semi-nested PCR using Nested Universal Primer A. The ReliaPrep RNA Cell Miniprep System was used to extract total RNA, which was then reverse transcribed into 5'RACE-ready cDNA with the SMARTer RACE 5'/3' Kit. Full-length TCR alpha and beta libraries were barcoded with multiplex adaptors and sequenced on an Illumina MiSeq. Per the source publication's procedure: For each of nine subset-tissue groups, sequencing data from the five patients were combined, and the groups were compared by unsupervised clustering of TCR gene usage. Repertoire similarity was calculated with the Morisita-Horn index, weighting shared sequences by their contribution to each repertoire. The public reads were run again by TCRdb, first through fastp at Q25 and then through MiXCR, and only productive beta chains were kept. Duplicate CDR3 protein sequences are folded into a single record with the most common DNA and genes. The V and J calls reflect TCRdb's pipeline rather than the authors' work. The sample table records tens of thousands of distinct CDR3 sequences; roughly 28% of these occur just once. Jointly, the top ten make up less than 2.5% of the sample.

This TCR was recovered from a female donor with breast cancer. Sequenced: tumor-infiltrating Tregs sorted from the breast tumor.

The DNA sequence reads TGCGCCAGCAGCTGGACAGGGGGCGAAAAACTGTTTTTT. It specifies CASSWTGGEKLFF. The chain was built from TRBV5-1 and TRBJ1-4, and TRBD1 aligns with 11 junction nucleotides. CDR3 length: 13 amino acids, cysteine to phenylalanine. Of the read, only the CDR3 DNA is kept; its 39 bases are in frame from base 1. V lost 3 bases and J lost 8 bases, and the count of bases not matched to a germline gene is 0. In the germline V gene, CDR1 corresponds to SGHRS and CDR2 to YFSETQ.